This T cell receptor (beta chain) was sequenced during a study of T-cell reconstitution after alpha-beta-depleted transplantation in children. Study-level findings and limits: Several hundred rapidly expanded clones from non-depleted graft cells reportedly supplied alpha-beta T cells about two months post-transplant. Surviving recipient T cells and thymic progenitors produced the high day-60 TCRbeta diversity seen in some patients. At one year after transplant, newly produced T cells mostly accounted for T-cell counts and diversity.

About this clonotype: What it binds is unknown.

Using unique molecular identifiers, the investigators prepared the TCRbeta library. TCRdb ran MiXCR on the PCR reads and lists one entry per CDR3 protein. The sample includes about 540,000 distinct CDR3 sequences, 27% seen only once; the top ten take approximately 39%. CDR3 length: 15 amino acids. Trimming pared 5 bases from V and 6 bases from J, leaving 20 bases between. The germline CDR1 and CDR2 sequences are SGHRS and YFSETQ. Sequences were derived from PBMCs, sampled before TCRalphabeta/CD19-depleted stem cell transplant. This TCR was recovered from a boy under three years old with Wiskott-Aldrich syndrome, due to receive a stem cell transplant. The chain links TRBV5-1 to TRBJ1-1; D unresolved. The CDR3 region is CASSLTSLRGAEAFF. CDR3 DNA: TGCGCCAGCAGTCTCACCTCCCTACGTGGCGCTGAAGCTTTCTTT.